The present TCR beta chain was sequenced within a study of vaccination and CD4 T cells after COVID-19. Study-wide results and limits: Median counts of SARS-CoV-2-reactive clonotypes increased from approximately 21 to 40; this difference was not significant.

V shed 3 bases and J 2 bases; nucleotides not matched to a gene: 8. CDR1 and CDR2 (germline): DFQATT, SNEGSKA (reference sequence). This CDR3 spans 15 amino acids. With respect to this clonotype: The antigen remains unidentified.

Noted time point: late sampling 161 to 241 days after vaccination in a few convalescent patients. This sample's treatment: approximately nine-day PBMC culture with coronavirus spike peptide pools or control peptides (ViraFEST assay). Sequencing of cultured CD4+ T cell DNA used the Oncomine TCR Beta short-read assay. Cultured CD4+ T cells yielded the extracted genomic DNA. One entry per CDR3 protein results from TCRdb running MiXCR on the PCR reads. The sample consists of about 23,000 distinct CDR3 sequences, about 40% of them appearing once. Material: CD4+ T cells from blood, cultured in vitro, obtained about 7 months after SARS-CoV-2 vaccination. This TCR came from a human donor who had recovered from COVID-19. The chain is built from TRBV20-1 and TRBJ2-7; TRBD2 matches 9 bases. The chain's CDR3 is CSASGVSGRAYEQYF. In DNA, the CDR3 is TGCAGTGCTAGTGGGGTTAGCGGGAGAGCCTACGAGCAGTACTTC.